What follows describes a single TCR beta chain. Antigen specificity is unknown. Germline values: CDR1 SNHLY, CDR2 FYNNEI. V dropped 7 bases and J dropped 8 bases, with 15 bases sitting between them. The CDR3 has 13 amino acids. This sample stems from a study of blood T cells in healthy people across ages. Study observations and caveats: Getting older went along with TCR beta diversity per million T cells dropping roughly linearly.

A second PCR, run for roughly 7 to 12 cycles, used a sample-barcoded 5' primer plus a J-beta primer mix. A template-switch adaptor containing 12 random nucleotides labeled each cDNA molecule. TCRdb reanalysed the 5' RACE reads using MiXCR and keeps one entry per CDR3 protein. Here the sample spans hundreds of thousands of distinct CDR3 sequences, 46% being singletons. The clonotype comes from an elderly man in good health. Sequenced: blood. V and J are TRBV2 and TRBJ2-1; a possible D gene is TRBD2 (6 bases). CDR3: CASKKEGKDEQFF. The CDR3 DNA reads as TGTGCCAGCAAGAAGGAGGGCAAGGATGAGCAGTTCTTC.